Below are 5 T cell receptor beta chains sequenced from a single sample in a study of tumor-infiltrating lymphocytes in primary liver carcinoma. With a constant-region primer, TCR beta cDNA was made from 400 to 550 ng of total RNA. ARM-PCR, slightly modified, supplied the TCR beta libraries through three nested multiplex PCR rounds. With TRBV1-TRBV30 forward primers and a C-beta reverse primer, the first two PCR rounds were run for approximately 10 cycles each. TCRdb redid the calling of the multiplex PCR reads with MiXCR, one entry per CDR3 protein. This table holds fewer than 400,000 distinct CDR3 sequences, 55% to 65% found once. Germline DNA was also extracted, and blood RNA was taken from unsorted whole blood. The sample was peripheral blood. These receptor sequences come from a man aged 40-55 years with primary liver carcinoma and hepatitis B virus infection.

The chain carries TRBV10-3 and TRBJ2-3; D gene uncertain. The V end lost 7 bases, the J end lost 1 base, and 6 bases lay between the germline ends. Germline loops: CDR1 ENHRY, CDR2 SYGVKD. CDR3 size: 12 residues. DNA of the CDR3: TGTGCCATCAATACAGGCACAGATACGCAGTATTTT. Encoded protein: CAINTGTDTQYF.

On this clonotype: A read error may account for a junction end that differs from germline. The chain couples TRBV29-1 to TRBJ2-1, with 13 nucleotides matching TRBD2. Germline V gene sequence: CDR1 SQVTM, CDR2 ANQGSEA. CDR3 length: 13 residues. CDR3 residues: CNGTSGKLYEQFF. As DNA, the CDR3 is TGTAACGGGACTAGCGGGAAGCTCTATGAGCAGTTCTTC.

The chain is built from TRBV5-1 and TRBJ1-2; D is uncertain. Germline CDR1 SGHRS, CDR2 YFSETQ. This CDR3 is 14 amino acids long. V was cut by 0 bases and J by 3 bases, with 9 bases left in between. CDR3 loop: CASSLGIKHYGYTF. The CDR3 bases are TGCGCCAGCAGCTTGGGGATAAAGCACTATGGCTACACCTTC.

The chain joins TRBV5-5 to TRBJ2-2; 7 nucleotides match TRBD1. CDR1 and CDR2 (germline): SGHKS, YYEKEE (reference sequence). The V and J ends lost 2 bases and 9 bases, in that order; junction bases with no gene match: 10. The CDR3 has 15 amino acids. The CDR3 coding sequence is TGTGCCAGCAGCTTAGACAGGGCGGTAGCATGGGAGCTGTTTTTT. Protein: CASSLDRAVAWELFF.

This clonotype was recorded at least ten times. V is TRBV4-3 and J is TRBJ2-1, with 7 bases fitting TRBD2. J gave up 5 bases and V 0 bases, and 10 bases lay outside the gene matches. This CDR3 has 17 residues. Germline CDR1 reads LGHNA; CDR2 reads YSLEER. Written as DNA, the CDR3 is TGCGCCAGCAGCCAAGATTCCGGCGGGAGTCTCCACAATGAGCAGTTCTTC. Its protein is CASSQDSGGSLHNEQFF.